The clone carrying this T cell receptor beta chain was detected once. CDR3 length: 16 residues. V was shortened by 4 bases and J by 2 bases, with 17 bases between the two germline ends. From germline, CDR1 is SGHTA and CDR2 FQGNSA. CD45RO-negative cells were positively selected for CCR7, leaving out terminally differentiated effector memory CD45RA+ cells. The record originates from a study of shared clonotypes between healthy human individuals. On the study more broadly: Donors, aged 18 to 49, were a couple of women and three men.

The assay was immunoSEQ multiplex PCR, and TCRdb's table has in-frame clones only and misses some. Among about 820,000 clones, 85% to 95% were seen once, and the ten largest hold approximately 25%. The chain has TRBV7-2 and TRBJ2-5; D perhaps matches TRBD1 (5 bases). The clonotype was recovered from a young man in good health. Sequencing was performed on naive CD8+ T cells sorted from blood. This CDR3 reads CASSSANLGAQETQYF. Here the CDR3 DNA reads TGTGCCAGCAGCTCCGCCAATTTAGGGGCTCAAGAGACCCAGTACTTC.